The clone carrying this TCR beta chain has just one count. The sample belongs to a study of T cell changes during pregnancy in multiple sclerosis. Losses at the gene ends were 5 bases for V and 0 bases for J; bases not matched to a gene: 4. Germline CDR1 and CDR2: SGHNT and YENEEA. CDR3 length: 18 residues. TCRdb's copy holds only in-frame clones and misses some; the assay was immunoSEQ multiplex PCR. The sample shows about 69,000 clones, approximately 91% of them seen only once. This TCR was recovered from a female donor with multiple sclerosis, enrolled in a pregnancy study. The J gene is TRBJ2-2, the V gene TRBV11-3, with TRBD2 matching over 15 bases. Sequencing used peripheral blood, obtained in the third trimester of pregnancy. In DNA, the CDR3 is TGTGCCAGCAGCCCCTGGACTAGCGGGGGGGCGAACACCGGGGAGCTGTTTTTT. Protein: CASSPWTSGGANTGELFF.